This entry describes one T cell receptor (beta chain). The same CDR3 arises from other DNA sequences in this sample as well. These data come from a study of blood T cell repertoires in COVID-19. Across the whole study: Material from acute and convalescent COVID-19 was sourced from the United States, Italy and Spain. Nucleic acid was either cDNA or gDNA, and it came from T cells, B-cell-depleted T cells, or PBMCs.

Original data processing: For nucleated cells, counts were estimated from reference gene primer amplification. Assay: immunoSEQ multiplex PCR; the TCRdb copy retains only in-frame clones and omits some. That table furnishes V, J and clone size, whereas the DNA furnished D and trimming. The sample lists a few hundred thousand clones, approximately 77% occurring once. The CDR3 is 13 amino acids. V was trimmed by 5 bases and J by 0 bases, leaving 8 bases between them. Germline lookup yields CDR1 SGHNT and CDR2 YENEEA. The chain employs TRBV11-3 and TRBJ2-7; TRBD2 might be the D (5 bases). The clonotype was recovered from a woman between 18 and 29 years old with acute or convalescent COVID-19. The material sequenced was peripheral blood. CDR3 coding DNA: TGTGCCAGCAGCCTGGGGAGCTCCTACGAGCAGTACTTC. Protein sequence: CASSLGSSYEQYF.